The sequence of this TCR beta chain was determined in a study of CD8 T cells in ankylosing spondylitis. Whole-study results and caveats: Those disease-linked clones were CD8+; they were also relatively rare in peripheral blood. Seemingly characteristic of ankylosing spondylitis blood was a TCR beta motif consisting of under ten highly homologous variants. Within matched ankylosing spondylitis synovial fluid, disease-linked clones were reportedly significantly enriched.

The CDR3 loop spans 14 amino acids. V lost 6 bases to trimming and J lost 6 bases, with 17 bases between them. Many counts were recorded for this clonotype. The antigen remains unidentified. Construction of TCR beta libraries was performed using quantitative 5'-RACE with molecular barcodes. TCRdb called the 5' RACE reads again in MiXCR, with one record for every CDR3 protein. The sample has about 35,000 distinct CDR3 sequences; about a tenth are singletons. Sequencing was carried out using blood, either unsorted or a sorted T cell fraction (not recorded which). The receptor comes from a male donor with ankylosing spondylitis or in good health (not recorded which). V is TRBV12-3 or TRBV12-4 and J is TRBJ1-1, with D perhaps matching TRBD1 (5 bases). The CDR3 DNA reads TGTGCCAGCAGAGGAGACCCCGGGGCCGCTGAAGCTTTCTTT. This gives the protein CASRGDPGAAEAFF.